The clone carrying this T cell receptor (beta chain) showed up just a few times. Its antigen is not identified. Multiplex PCR with BIOMED2 TRB-A/B primer pools amplified TRB rearrangements. A single record per CDR3 protein comes from TCRdb applying MiXCR to the multiplex PCR reads. The profile shows 3,500 to 4,500 distinct CDR3 sequences, 22% of them singletons. TRB was amplified from about 260-540 ng of blood genomic DNA. This sample was taken from a study of T and B cells in COVID-19 patients. Study-level results: Clonality of TRB repertoires was high in active COVID-19; recovery brought above-healthy diversity and richness.

The sequence came from a human donor with active COVID-19. Sequencing was performed on blood.

The CDR3 coding sequence is TGTGCCGCCCGGATGGGTATAGGGGTGAACACTGAAGCTTTCTTT. It is translated as CAARMGIGVNTEAFF. The chain links TRBV10-3 to TRBJ1-1; D possibly corresponds to TRBD1 (5 bases). Trimming shortened V by 11 bases and J by 0 bases, and 19 bases separated the two germline ends. CDR1 and CDR2 (germline): ENHRY, SYGVKD. The CDR3 sequence is 15 residues long.